This TCR beta chain was found in a study of blood T cell repertoires in COVID-19. Turning to the study itself: Researchers got acute and convalescent COVID-19 samples from the United States, Italy and Spain.

CDR3 size: 16 residues. From germline, CDR1 is MGHRA and CDR2 YSYEKL. With 4 bases clipped from V and 1 base from J, the junction kept 4 bases outside the gene matches. The recovered donors of Cohort 3 showed two negative PCRs, clearance, or symptom resolution. This table comes from immunoSEQ multiplex PCR, and its TCRdb copy is limited to in-frame clones, with some not included. The sample has some 270,000 clones, 89% seen once. This sequence was found in an older woman who had recovered from COVID-19. This chain joins TRBV4-1 and TRBJ2-1; TRBD1 aligns across 10 bases. Sequenced material: PBMCs or T cells enriched from blood (not recorded which). CDR3 region: CASSRRDRGSYNEQFF. The CDR3 nucleotides read TGCGCCAGCAGCCGCCGGGACAGGGGTTCCTACAATGAGCAGTTCTTC.